Listed below are T cell receptor beta chains from one sample, sequenced in a study of shared clonotypes between healthy human individuals. Only in-frame clones appear in the TCRdb table, and some are missing; sequencing was by immunoSEQ multiplex PCR. Among roughly 700,000 clones listed, roughly 88% were seen once. Sequenced sample: memory CD8+ T cells from PBMCs. These receptors came from a man aged 18 to 29 in good health. Some clones in this sample may be carry-over from other donors' samples. Each CDR3 is given with its conserved first and last residue. A D gene is named only where the DNA matches it firmly. Clone sizes are given selectively: once, few, many, or a class where the clone is expanded.

j_call clone_size d_call v_call cdr3_aa cdr3_nt
TRBJ2-3 NA NA TRBV27 CASSHGRDSTDTQYF TGTGCCAGCAGCCACGGACGGGACAGCACAGATACGCAGTATTTT
TRBJ2-7 NA NA TRBV28 CASSLRATHYDEQYF TGTGCCAGCAGTTTAAGGGCAACCCACTACGACGAGCAGTACTTC
TRBJ2-3 NA TRBD1 TRBV6-6 CASSYRDRGTDTQYF TGTGCCAGCAGTTACCGGGACAGGGGCACAGATACGCAGTATTTT
TRBJ2-3 once TRBD1 TRBV19 CASSITRDRGTSSTDTQYF TGTGCCAGTAGTATTACCCGGGACAGGGGGACTTCTAGCACAGATACGCAGTATTTT
TRBJ1-6 NA NA TRBV11-2 CASSSGASPLHF TGTGCCAGCAGCTCCGGGGCCTCACCCCTCCACTTT
TRBJ2-7 NA NA TRBV15 CATSRGDGGNYEQYF TGTGCCACCAGCAGAGGGGACGGAGGGAACTACGAGCAGTACTTC
TRBJ2-3 NA NA TRBV13 CASSLVHLGADTQYF TGTGCCAGCAGCTTAGTTCACCTAGGAGCAGATACGCAGTATTTT
TRBJ1-2 NA NA TRBV19 CASSIVSKFYGYTF TGTGCCAGTAGTATAGTGTCGAAATTCTATGGCTACACCTTC
TRBJ2-7 NA NA TRBV11-2 CASSLLGEQYF TGTGCCAGCAGCTTACTTGGCGAGCAGTACTTC
TRBJ2-1 NA NA TRBV9 CASSAPWGDEQFF TGTGCCAGCAGCGCCCCGTGGGGCGATGAGCAGTTCTTC
TRBJ1-1 NA NA TRBV15 CATSRDKVRLNTEAFF TGTGCCACCAGCAGAGACAAGGTACGGTTGAACACTGAAGCTTTCTTT
TRBJ1-1 NA NA TRBV10-2 CASSEWAETEAFF TGCGCCAGCAGTGAATGGGCAGAAACTGAAGCTTTCTTT
TRBJ2-2 NA NA TRBV9 CASSVHPMANTGELFF TGTGCCAGCAGCGTACACCCAATGGCGAACACCGGGGAGCTGTTTTTT
TRBJ2-7 NA TRBD1 TRBV7-6 CASSSDSGTGVPSYEQYF TGTGCCAGCAGCTCGGACTCCGGGACAGGGGTCCCATCCTACGAGCAGTACTTC
TRBJ2-7 NA NA TRBV11-2 CASSLVGGPYEQYF TGTGCCAGCAGCTTAGTGGGGGGACCTTACGAGCAGTACTTC
TRBJ2-5 NA TRBD1 TRBV28 CASSSGTGRKTQYF TGTGCCAGCAGCTCAGGGACAGGGAGGAAGACCCAGTACTTC
TRBJ2-3 NA NA TRBV21-1 CASSKAGLAGVSHSGDTQYF TGTGCCAGCAGCAAAGCCGGACTAGCGGGAGTTTCACATTCGGGAGATACGCAGTATTTT
TRBJ2-1 NA NA TRBV5-4 CASSLGDLANEQFF TGTGCCAGCAGCTTGGGGGACTTGGCCAATGAGCAGTTCTTC
TRBJ2-3 NA NA TRBV29-1 CSARRSGTQYF TGCAGCGCCAGACGATCTGGTACGCAGTATTTT
TRBJ2-3 NA NA TRBV7-3 CASSSSLTDTQYF TGTGCCAGCAGCTCTTCACTCACAGATACGCAGTATTTT